This is a list of T cell receptor beta chains from one sample in a study of blood T cell repertoires in COVID-19. Profiling relied on immunoSEQ multiplex PCR, and the TCRdb table lists in-frame clones only, not all of them. Of around 160,000 clones listed, 80% to 90% are singletons. Sequenced material: peripheral blood. These receptor sequences come from a man aged 55 to 70 with acute or convalescent COVID-19. Each CDR3 is given with its conserved first and last residue. Each record gives: CDR3 length, clone size, D gene, V gene, J gene, CDR3 DNA, CDR3 protein. A D gene is named only where the DNA matches it firmly. For some rows the clone size is stated as once, few or many, or as a class when expanded; others skip it.

cdr3_length: 15
clone_size: few
d_call: -
v_call: TRBV7-7
j_call: TRBJ2-2
cdr3_nt: TGTGCTAGCAGCCCACAGGTCGCGAACACCGGGGAGCTGTTTTTT
cdr3_aa: CASSPQVANTGELFF

cdr3_length: 15
clone_size: -
d_call: TRBD2
v_call: TRBV28
j_call: TRBJ2-7
cdr3_nt: TGTGCCAGCAGTTCGACTAGCGGTGCGACCTACGAGCAGTACTTC
cdr3_aa: CASSSTSGATYEQYF

cdr3_length: 16
clone_size: -
d_call: -
v_call: TRBV27
j_call: TRBJ2-2
cdr3_nt: TGTGCCAGCAGTTCCCTCGGGCAGGGGCGACCCGGGGAGCTGTTTTTT
cdr3_aa: CASSSLGQGRPGELFF

cdr3_length: 13
clone_size: -
d_call: -
v_call: TRBV28
j_call: TRBJ2-3
cdr3_nt: TGTGCCAGCAGTTTCAGCGCCACAGATACGCAGTATTTT
cdr3_aa: CASSFSATDTQYF

cdr3_length: 17
clone_size: few
d_call: -
v_call: TRBV7-8
j_call: TRBJ2-3
cdr3_nt: TGTGCCAGCAGCTTAGTCCCGAACAGGCTCAGCACAGATACGCAGTATTTT
cdr3_aa: CASSLVPNRLSTDTQYF

cdr3_length: 15
clone_size: -
d_call: -
v_call: TRBV25-1
j_call: TRBJ1-3
cdr3_nt: TGTGCCAGCAGTGACATAGGGGTGGTCGGAAACACCATATATTTT
cdr3_aa: CASSDIGVVGNTIYF

cdr3_length: 14
clone_size: -
d_call: -
v_call: TRBV6-1
j_call: TRBJ1-4
cdr3_nt: TGTGCCAGCAGTGAAAGGGCAGACAGGGAAAAACTGTTTTTT
cdr3_aa: CASSERADREKLFF

cdr3_length: 12
clone_size: few
d_call: -
v_call: TRBV7-9
j_call: TRBJ2-1
cdr3_nt: TGTGCCAGCAGCCGACTAGACGCTGAGCAGTTCTTC
cdr3_aa: CASSRLDAEQFF

cdr3_length: 16
clone_size: -
d_call: TRBD2
v_call: TRBV5-1
j_call: TRBJ2-5
cdr3_nt: TGCGCCAGCAGCCAGACTAGCGGGGGACTACAAGAGACCCAGTACTTC
cdr3_aa: CASSQTSGGLQETQYF

cdr3_length: 16
clone_size: -
d_call: -
v_call: TRBV4-1
j_call: TRBJ1-6
cdr3_nt: TGCGCCAGCAGCCAAGAGCGAGCAGGGGAGAGTTCACCCCTCCACTTT
cdr3_aa: CASSQERAGESSPLHF

cdr3_length: 15
clone_size: -
d_call: TRBD1
v_call: TRBV28
j_call: TRBJ1-5
cdr3_nt: TGTGCCAGCAGTCCTACTCCAGGGGGTAGTCAGCCCCAGCATTTT
cdr3_aa: CASSPTPGGSQPQHF

cdr3_length: 12
clone_size: -
d_call: -
v_call: TRBV3-1/TRBV3-2
j_call: TRBJ2-3
cdr3_nt: TGTGCCAGCAGCCCTTCGGCAGATACGCAGTATTTT
cdr3_aa: CASSPSADTQYF

cdr3_length: 16
clone_size: -
d_call: TRBD2
v_call: TRBV7-9
j_call: TRBJ2-5
cdr3_nt: TGTGCCAGCAGCTTAGCGCTAGCGGGTACCGGAGAGACCCAGTACTTC
cdr3_aa: CASSLALAGTGETQYF

cdr3_length: 15
clone_size: -
d_call: -
v_call: TRBV4-1
j_call: TRBJ1-2
cdr3_nt: TGCGCCAGCAGCCAAGATCCGGCGGCGTCCTATGGCTACACCTTC
cdr3_aa: CASSQDPAASYGYTF

cdr3_length: 15
clone_size: -
d_call: -
v_call: TRBV7-2
j_call: TRBJ2-2
cdr3_nt: TGTGCCAGCAGCTTAGTTTCCGGTAGCCACGGGGAGCTGTTTTTT
cdr3_aa: CASSLVSGSHGELFF

cdr3_length: 13
clone_size: -
d_call: TRBD1
v_call: TRBV2
j_call: TRBJ1-1
cdr3_nt: TGTGCCAGCAGTGACAGGGGGCCCACTGAAGCTTTCTTT
cdr3_aa: CASSDRGPTEAFF

cdr3_length: 16
clone_size: few
d_call: TRBD2
v_call: TRBV28
j_call: TRBJ2-3
cdr3_nt: TGTGCCAGCAGTTTGGGACTAGCGGGAGGGTTGGATACGCAGTATTTT
cdr3_aa: CASSLGLAGGLDTQYF

cdr3_length: 14
clone_size: -
d_call: TRBD1
v_call: TRBV9
j_call: TRBJ1-2
cdr3_nt: TGTGCCAGCAGCCCCTCACAGGGGGTCTATGGCTACACCTTC
cdr3_aa: CASSPSQGVYGYTF

cdr3_length: 15
clone_size: few
d_call: TRBD1
v_call: TRBV2
j_call: TRBJ1-2
cdr3_nt: TGTGCCAGCAGAGTACCTACGGGACAGTCTTGGGGCTACACCTTC
cdr3_aa: CASRVPTGQSWGYTF

cdr3_length: 17
clone_size: once
d_call: -
v_call: TRBV7-3
j_call: TRBJ2-1
cdr3_nt: TGTGCCAGCAGTCTTAATAGCGGTGGGAGGGGGTACAATGAGCAGTTCTTC
cdr3_aa: CASSLNSGGRGYNEQFF